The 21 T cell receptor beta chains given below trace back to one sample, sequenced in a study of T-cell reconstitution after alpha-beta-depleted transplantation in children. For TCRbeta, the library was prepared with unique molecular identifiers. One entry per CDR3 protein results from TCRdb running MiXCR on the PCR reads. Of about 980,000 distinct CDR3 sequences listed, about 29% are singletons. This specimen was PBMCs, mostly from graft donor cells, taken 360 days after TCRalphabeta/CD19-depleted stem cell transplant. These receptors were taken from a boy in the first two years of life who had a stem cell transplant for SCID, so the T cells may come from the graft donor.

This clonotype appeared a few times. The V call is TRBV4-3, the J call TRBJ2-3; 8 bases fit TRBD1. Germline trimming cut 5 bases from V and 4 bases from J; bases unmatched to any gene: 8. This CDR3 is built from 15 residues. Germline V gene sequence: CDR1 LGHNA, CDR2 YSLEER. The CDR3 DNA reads TGCGCCAGCAGCACAGGGGGTTCCAAAGCAGATACGCAGTATTTT. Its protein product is CASSTGGSKADTQYF.

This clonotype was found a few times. This CDR3 is CASSFVDGGRNTEAFF. CDR3 DNA sequence: TGCGCCAGCAGTTTCGTTGACGGGGGCAGGAACACTGAAGCTTTCTTT. This chain uses TRBV5-1 with TRBJ1-1, with D maybe TRBD1 (6 bases). CDR1 is SGHRS, CDR2 YFSETQ, per germline. The CDR3 spans 16 residues. V dropped 5 bases and J dropped 1 base, with 18 bases sitting between them.

CDR3 sequence reads: CASSLGLRGGNTEAFF. CDR3 DNA sequence: TGTGCCAGCAGTTTAGGTCTACGGGGAGGGAACACTGAAGCTTTCTTT. This chain connects TRBV28 to TRBJ1-1; D gene unclear. This CDR3 has 16 residues. Germline values: CDR1 MDHEN, CDR2 SYDVKM. Trimming shortened V by 2 bases and J by 1 base, and 14 bases separated the two germline ends.

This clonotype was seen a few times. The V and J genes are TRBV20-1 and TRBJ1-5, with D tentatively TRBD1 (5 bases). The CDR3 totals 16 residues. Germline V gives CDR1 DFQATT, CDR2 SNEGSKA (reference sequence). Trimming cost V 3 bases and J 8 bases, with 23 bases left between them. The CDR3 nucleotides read TGCAGTGCTAGTCAGGGAGCCCCGGGACCAGGGAAGCCCCAGCATTTT. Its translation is CSASQGAPGPGKPQHF.

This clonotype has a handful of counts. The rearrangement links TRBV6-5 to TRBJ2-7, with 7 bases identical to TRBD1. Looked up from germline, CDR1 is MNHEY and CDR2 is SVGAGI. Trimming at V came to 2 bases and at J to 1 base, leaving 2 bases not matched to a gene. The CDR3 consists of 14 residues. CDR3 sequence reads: CASSYQTGSYEQYF. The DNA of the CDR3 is TGTGCCAGCAGTTACCAGACAGGGTCCTACGAGCAGTACTTC.

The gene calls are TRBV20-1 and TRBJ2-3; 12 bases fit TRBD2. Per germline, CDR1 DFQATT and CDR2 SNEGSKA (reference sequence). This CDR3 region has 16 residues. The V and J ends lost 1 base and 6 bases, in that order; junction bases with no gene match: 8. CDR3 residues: CSARVRLAGVQDTQYF. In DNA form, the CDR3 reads TGCAGTGCTAGAGTACGACTAGCGGGGGTCCAGGATACGCAGTATTTT.

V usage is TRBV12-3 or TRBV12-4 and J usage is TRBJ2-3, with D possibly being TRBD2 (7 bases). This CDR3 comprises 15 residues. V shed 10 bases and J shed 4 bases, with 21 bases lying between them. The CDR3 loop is CATGAGARPPDTQYF. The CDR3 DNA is TGTGCCACCGGGGCGGGGGCCCGACCCCCAGATACGCAGTATTTT.

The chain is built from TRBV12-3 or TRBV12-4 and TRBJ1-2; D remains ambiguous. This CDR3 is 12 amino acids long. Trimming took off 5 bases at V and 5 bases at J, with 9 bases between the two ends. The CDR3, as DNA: TGTGCCAGCAGTAGGTCGCTATATGGCTACACCTTC. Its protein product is CASSRSLYGYTF.

The DNA of the CDR3 is TGTGCCAGCAGTTACTCGATTGCGGACCAAGAGACCCAGTACTTC. Encoded protein: CASSYSIADQETQYF. V is TRBV6-5 and J is TRBJ2-5; D ambiguous. V lost 0 bases to trimming and J lost 0 bases, with 8 bases between them. The CDR3 is 15 amino acids. In germline, CDR1 is MNHEY, CDR2 SVGAGI.

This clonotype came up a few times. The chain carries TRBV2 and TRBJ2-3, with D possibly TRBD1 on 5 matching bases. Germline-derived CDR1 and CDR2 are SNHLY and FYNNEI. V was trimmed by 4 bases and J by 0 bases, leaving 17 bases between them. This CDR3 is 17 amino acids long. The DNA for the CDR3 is TGTGCCAGCAGTGCCTGGGGTAGGGGCCGTAGCACAGATACGCAGTATTTT. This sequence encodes CASSAWGRGRSTDTQYF.

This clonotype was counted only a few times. The CDR3 spells CASSLVGAGDTQYF. The CDR3 nucleotides are TGTGCCAGCAGCTTAGTCGGAGCGGGGGATACGCAGTATTTT. The rearrangement joins TRBV7-2 to TRBJ2-3, with 7 bases aligning to TRBD2. The CDR3 contains 14 residues. Germline V gene data show CDR1 as SGHTA and CDR2 as FQGNSA. J lost 6 bases, V lost 1 base, and 4 bases had no gene match.

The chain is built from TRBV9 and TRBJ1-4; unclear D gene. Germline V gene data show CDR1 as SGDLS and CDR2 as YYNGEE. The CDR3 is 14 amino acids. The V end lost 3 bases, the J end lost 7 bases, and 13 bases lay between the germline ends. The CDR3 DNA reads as TGTGCCAGCAGCGCCTCGCGAGTGGGTGAAAAACTGTTTTTT. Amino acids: CASSASRVGEKLFF.

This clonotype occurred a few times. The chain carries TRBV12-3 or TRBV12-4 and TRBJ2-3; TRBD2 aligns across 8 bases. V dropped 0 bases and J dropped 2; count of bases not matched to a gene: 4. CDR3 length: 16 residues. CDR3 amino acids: CASSLAGTRYTDTQYF. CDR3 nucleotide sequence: TGTGCCAGCAGTTTAGCCGGGACTAGGTACACAGATACGCAGTATTTT.

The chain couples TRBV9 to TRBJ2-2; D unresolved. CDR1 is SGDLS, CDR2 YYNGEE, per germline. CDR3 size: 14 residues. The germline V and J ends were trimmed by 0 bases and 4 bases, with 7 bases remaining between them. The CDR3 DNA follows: TGTGCCAGCAGCGTAGGGAAAATCACCGGGGAGCTGTTTTTT. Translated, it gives CASSVGKITGELFF. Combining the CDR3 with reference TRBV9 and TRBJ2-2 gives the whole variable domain DSGVTQTPKHLITATGQRVTLRCSPRSGDLSVYWYQQSLDQGLQFLIQYYNGEERAKGNILERFSAQQFPDLHSELNLSSLELGDSALYFCASSVGKITGELFFGEGSRLTVL.

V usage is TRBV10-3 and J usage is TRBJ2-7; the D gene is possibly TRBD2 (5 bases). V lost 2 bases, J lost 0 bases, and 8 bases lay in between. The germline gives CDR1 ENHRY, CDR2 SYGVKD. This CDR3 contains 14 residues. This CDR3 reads CAISEAGDSYEQYF. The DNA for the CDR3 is TGTGCCATCAGTGAGGCGGGCGACTCCTACGAGCAGTACTTC.

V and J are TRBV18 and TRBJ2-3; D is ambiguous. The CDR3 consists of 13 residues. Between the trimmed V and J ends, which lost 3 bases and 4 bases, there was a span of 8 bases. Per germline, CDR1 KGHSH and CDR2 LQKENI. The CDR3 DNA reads TGTGCCAGCTCACCCCAAAGGCCAGATACGCAGTATTTT. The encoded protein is CASSPQRPDTQYF.

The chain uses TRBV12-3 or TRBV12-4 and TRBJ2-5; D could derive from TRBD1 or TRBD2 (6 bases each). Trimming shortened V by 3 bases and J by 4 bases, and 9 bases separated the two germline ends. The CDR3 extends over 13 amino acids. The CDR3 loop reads CASSFPGAETQYF. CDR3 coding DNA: TGTGCCAGCAGTTTTCCGGGGGCAGAGACCCAGTACTTC.

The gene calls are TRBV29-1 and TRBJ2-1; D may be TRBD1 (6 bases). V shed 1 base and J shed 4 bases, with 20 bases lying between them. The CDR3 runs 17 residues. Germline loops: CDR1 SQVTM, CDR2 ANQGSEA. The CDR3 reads CSVEGDTVASPYNEQFF. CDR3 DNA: TGCAGCGTTGAAGGGGACACAGTCGCGTCGCCTTACAATGAGCAGTTCTTC.

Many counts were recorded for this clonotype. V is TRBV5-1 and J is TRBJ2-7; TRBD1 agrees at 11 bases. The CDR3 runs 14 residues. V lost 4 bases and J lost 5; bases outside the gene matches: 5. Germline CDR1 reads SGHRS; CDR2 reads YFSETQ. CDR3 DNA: TGCGCCAGCAGCAGGACGGGACAGGGGGACGAGCAGTACTTC. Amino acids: CASSRTGQGDEQYF.

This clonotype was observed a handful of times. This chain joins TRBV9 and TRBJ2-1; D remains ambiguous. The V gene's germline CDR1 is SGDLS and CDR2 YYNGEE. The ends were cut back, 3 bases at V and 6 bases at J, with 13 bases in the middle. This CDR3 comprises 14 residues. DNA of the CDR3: TGTGCCAGCAGCGCACGCCATCTCTCCAATGAGCAGTTCTTC. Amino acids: CASSARHLSNEQFF.

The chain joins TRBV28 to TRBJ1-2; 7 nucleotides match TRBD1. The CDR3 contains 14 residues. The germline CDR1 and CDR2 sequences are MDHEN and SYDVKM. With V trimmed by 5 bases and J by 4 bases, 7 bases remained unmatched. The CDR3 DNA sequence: TGTGCCAGCAGTCGACAGGGAATTCCCTATGGCTACACCTTC. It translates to CASSRQGIPYGYTF.